The 20 T cell receptor beta chains reported below all come from one sample, sequenced in a study of cytomegalovirus exposure and HLA in healthy donors. Use of 60 Vbeta and 13 Jbeta primers characterized the PCR. Measured with immunoSEQ multiplex PCR; TCRdb has only the in-frame clones, and not every one. This table holds 150,000 to 200,000 clones, about four fifths found once. The sequenced sample consisted of PBMCs. The receptor set was obtained from a man younger than 30 in good health and CMV-seronegative.

This chain links TRBV7-3 with TRBJ2-3; 11 bases fit TRBD2. Trimming removed 4 bases from V and 4 bases from J; junction bases left unmatched: 10. The CDR3 loop spans 17 amino acids. The V gene's germline CDR1 is SGHTA and CDR2 FQGTGA. The CDR3 region has the DNA TGTGCCAGCAGCTCCACCTCTAGCGGGAGGAACTCAGATACGCAGTATTTT. This encodes CASSSTSSGRNSDTQYF.

V and J are TRBV30 and TRBJ2-7, with D possibly being TRBD2 (5 bases). Trimming took 0 bases from V and 2 from J, leaving 14 bases between them. The length of the CDR3 is 15 residues. CDR1 GTSNPN and CDR2 SVGIG come from the germline V gene (reference sequence). DNA of the CDR3: TGTGCCTGGAGTGTATGGGGAGAGTACCCCTACGAGCAGTACTTC. As protein: CAWSVWGEYPYEQYF.

This clone ranks as medium-sized. This chain links TRBV7-9 with TRBJ2-7, with TRBD1 matching 10 bases. Germline CDR1 SEHNR, CDR2 FQNEAQ (reference sequence). The CDR3 loop spans 12 amino acids. Trimming at V came to 8 bases and at J to 6 bases, leaving 4 bases not matched to a gene. This CDR3 reads CASGTGASEQYF. CDR3 nucleotide sequence: TGTGCCAGCGGGACAGGGGCCTCCGAGCAGTACTTC.

The CDR3 protein is CASSLRLAGGPGNEQFF. The CDR3 DNA follows: TGTGCCAGCAGTCTGCGACTAGCGGGAGGGCCAGGTAATGAGCAGTTCTTC. The chain carries TRBV27 and TRBJ2-1, with 14 nucleotides matching TRBD2. The V gene end was trimmed by 5 bases and the J gene end by 7 bases; junction bases not matched to a gene: 10. Germline CDR1 and CDR2: MNHEY and SMNVEV (reference sequence). This CDR3 is 17 amino acids long.

The gene calls are TRBV18 and TRBJ2-3; a possible D gene is TRBD1 (6 bases). V lost 4 bases and J lost 10, with 18 bases in between. Germline loops: CDR1 KGHSH, CDR2 LQKENI. The CDR3 contains 14 residues. The chain's CDR3 is CASSLRGFTDAQYF. The CDR3 DNA follows: TGTGCCAGCTCACTCAGGGGCTTCACGGATGCGCAGTATTTT.

The chain couples TRBV6-6 to TRBJ1-3; TRBD1 aligns across 7 bases. The CDR3 covers 16 residues. The J segment lost 0 bases and the V segment lost 1 base, leaving 3 bases of the junction unmatched. CDR1 is MNHNY and CDR2 is SVGAGI in the germline V gene (reference sequence). CDR3 sequence (DNA): TGTGCCAGCAGTTACTGGGACAGATCCTCTGGAAACACCATATATTTT. Residues: CASSYWDRSSGNTIYF.

The rearrangement uses TRBV5-1 and TRBJ2-7, with 7 bases aligning to TRBD2. CDR1 SGHRS and CDR2 YFSETQ come from the germline V gene. This CDR3 is built from 15 residues. The trim removed 5 bases at V and 4 bases at J, leaving 12 bases unmatched. The CDR3 loop is CASSQFGEGRYEQYF. CDR3 DNA: TGCGCCAGCAGTCAATTCGGGGAGGGGAGGTACGAGCAGTACTTC.

The chain carries TRBV6-1 and TRBJ2-2; TRBD2 matches at 10 bases. The CDR3 runs to 17 residues. V shed 4 bases, J shed 0 bases, and the junction held 5 bases outside the gene matches. Looked up from germline, CDR1 is MNHNS and CDR2 is SASEGT. This CDR3 reads CASSGWTSGANTGELFF. Written as DNA, the CDR3 is TGTGCCAGCAGTGGGTGGACTAGCGGAGCGAACACCGGGGAGCTGTTTTTT.

J is TRBJ1-6 and V is TRBV2, with D possibly being TRBD1 (6 bases). Per germline, CDR1 SNHLY and CDR2 FYNNEI. The CDR3 has 15 amino acids. V lost 7 bases, J lost 7 bases, and 17 bases lay in between. Here the CDR3 reads CASNMNRAQNSPLHF. The CDR3 DNA reads as TGTGCCAGCAACATGAACAGGGCCCAAAATTCACCCCTCCACTTT. The full variable domain, its missing parts supplied by reference TRBV2 and TRBJ1-6, is EPEVTQTPSHQVTQMGQEVILRCVPISNHLYFYWYRQILGQKVEFLVSFYNNEISEKSEIFDDQFSVERPDGSNFTLKIRSTKLEDSAMYFCASNMNRAQNSPLHFGNGTRLTVT.

This chain joins TRBV7-2 and TRBJ2-1; D uncertain. The CDR3 covers 13 residues. Trimming pared 1 base from V and 7 bases from J, leaving 8 bases between. Germline values: CDR1 SGHTA, CDR2 FQGNSA. As DNA, the CDR3 is TGTGCCAGCAGCTTAGGGCTAGGTAATGAGCAGTTCTTC. Protein sequence: CASSLGLGNEQFF.

This sequence joins TRBV29-1 and TRBJ2-7; D uncertain. The CDR3 loop spans 12 amino acids. Trimming pared 4 bases from V and 6 bases from J, leaving 13 bases between. Germline V gene lookup returns CDR1 SQVTM and CDR2 ANQGSEA. DNA of the CDR3: TGCAGCGTTGGGTTTGCGGAGAGCGAGCAGTACTTC. It encodes CSVGFAESEQYF.

As for this clone: A much larger clone is a single base away; this may be a read error. The chain employs TRBV28 and TRBJ2-2, with TRBD2 matching 11 bases. Germline V gene sequence: CDR1 MDHEN, CDR2 SYDVKM. The CDR3 length is 15 residues. The V gene end was trimmed by 5 bases and the J gene end by 2 bases; junction bases not matched to a gene: 1. Here the CDR3 reads CASSGLAGNTGELFF. The CDR3 nucleotides are TGTGCCAGCAGTGGACTAGCGGGTAACACCGGGGAGCTGTTTTTT.

This chain's CDR3 is CASSPRGLAVYEQYF. As DNA, the CDR3 is TGTGCCAGCAGCCCAAGAGGACTAGCGGTCTACGAGCAGTACTTC. This chain connects TRBV7-8 to TRBJ2-7; TRBD2 matches at 10 bases. The V gene end was trimmed by 5 bases and the J gene end by 3 bases; junction bases not matched to a gene: 7. CDR1 is SGHVS, CDR2 FQNEAQ, per germline. The CDR3 spans 15 residues.

The rearrangement uses TRBV4-3 and TRBJ2-6; tentatively, D is TRBD2 (5 bases). Looked up from germline, CDR1 is LGHNA and CDR2 is YSLEER. Deletions cut 0 bases from V and 1 base from J, with 19 bases between. The CDR3 runs 20 residues. The CDR3 nucleotides are TGCGCCAGCAGCCAAGATTGGGGTCGATCGATAGCGTCTGGGGCCAACGTCCTGACTTTC. Translating gives CASSQDWGRSIASGANVLTF.

The chain has TRBV28 and TRBJ2-5, with 7 bases fitting TRBD1. The CDR3 has 15 amino acids. Germline V lookup: CDR1 MDHEN, CDR2 SYDVKM. The V gene end was trimmed by 5 bases and the J gene end by 3 bases; junction bases not matched to a gene: 9. CDR3: CASSPDRAVKETQYF. In nucleotides, the CDR3 is TGTGCCAGCAGTCCCGACAGGGCCGTAAAAGAGACCCAGTACTTC.

The V and J genes are TRBV27 and TRBJ1-2; the match to TRBD1 covers 7 bases. The CDR3 is 12 residues long. After removal of 7 bases from V and 4 bases from J, the junction contained 3 bases not matched to a gene. CDR1 and CDR2 from the germline V gene are MNHEY and SMNVEV (reference sequence). The CDR3 spells CASKGQSYGYTF. The CDR3 coding sequence is TGTGCCAGCAAGGGACAGAGCTATGGCTACACCTTC.

The chain has TRBV18 and TRBJ2-5, with D perhaps TRBD2 (5 bases). The CDR3 consists of 13 residues. Germline values: CDR1 KGHSH, CDR2 LQKENI. The germline V and J ends were trimmed by 6 bases and 5 bases, with 13 bases remaining between them. CDR3 protein: CASSLGSGETQYF. The CDR3 DNA follows: TGTGCCAGCTCCCTGGGAAGCGGCGAGACCCAGTACTTC.

The rearrangement uses TRBV9 and TRBJ2-4; the D gene is possibly TRBD1 (6 bases). From germline, CDR1 is SGDLS and CDR2 YYNGEE. Trimming took 4 bases from V and 0 from J, leaving 11 bases between them. The CDR3 is 15 residues long. The DNA for the CDR3 is TGTGCCAGCAGCCCGGGACACTTAGCCAAAAACATTCAGTACTTC. This translates into CASSPGHLAKNIQYF.

The V gene is TRBV5-5, the J gene TRBJ1-5; maybe TRBD1 (6 bases). This CDR3 is built from 14 residues. The V gene's germline CDR1 is SGHKS and CDR2 YYEKEE (reference sequence). Trimming left V 4 bases short and J 3 bases short, with 11 bases between. The CDR3, as DNA: TGTGCCAGCAGCCCCGGACAGCACAATCAGCCCCAGCATTTT. This sequence encodes CASSPGQHNQPQHF.

The rearrangement uses TRBV6-6 and TRBJ1-6; 9 bases match TRBD1. CDR1 and CDR2 from the germline V gene are MNHNY and SVGAGI (reference sequence). V gave up 6 bases and J gave up 7 bases; unmatched junction bases: 1. This CDR3 is built from 13 residues. The CDR3 spells CASSGTGNSPLHF. In DNA form, the CDR3 reads TGTGCCAGCAGCGGGACAGGGAATTCACCCCTCCACTTT.